These T cell receptor beta chains were read from a single sample in a study of cytomegalovirus exposure and HLA in healthy donors. The method was immunoSEQ multiplex PCR; TCRdb's version includes in-frame clones alone and lacks a portion of them. The table shows tens of thousands of clones, with around three fifths occurring only once. Sequencing was carried out using PBMCs. Receptors originate from a woman in her forties or fifties in good health and CMV-seropositive. Each CDR3 is given with its conserved first and last residue. The D gene is left open where the match is weak. Clone size is not always given. Where it is, it says once, few, many or a class for expanded clones.

D	V	size	J	DNA	CDR3
-	TRBV29-1	-	TRBJ1-2	TGCAGCGTTGAGCAGGGGTCGGAAGGCTATGGCTACACCTTC	CSVEQGSEGYGYTF
-	TRBV6-5	few	TRBJ1-6	TGTGCCAGCAGTCCCCAGGGTGCAGGTTCACCCCTCCACTTT	CASSPQGAGSPLHF
-	TRBV6-1	-	TRBJ2-3	TGTGCCACCCATGTGGACTTAAGCACAGATACGCAGTATTTT	CATHVDLSTDTQYF
-	TRBV11-2	-	TRBJ1-2	TGTGCCAGCAGCTTACAGGTTAACTATGGCTACACCTTC	CASSLQVNYGYTF
TRBD1	TRBV28	-	TRBJ1-4	TGTGCCAGCAGTTGGGACAGAGATTATGAAAAACTGTTTTTT	CASSWDRDYEKLFF
TRBD2	TRBV4-1	-	TRBJ2-1	TGCGCCAGCAGCCAAGGGGCGGGACTAAGCAATGAGCAGTTCTTC	CASSQGAGLSNEQFF
-	TRBV5-6	-	TRBJ1-2	TGTGCCAGCAGCTTCGGGGGAATCCTTGGCTACACCTTC	CASSFGGILGYTF
-	TRBV7-2	-	TRBJ2-5	TGTGCCAGCAGCTTACAGAGGGGGCAAGAGACCCAGTACTTC	CASSLQRGQETQYF
TRBD1	TRBV4-2	-	TRBJ2-2	TGTGCCAGCAGCCAGAACGACAGGGGGAACACCGGGGAGCTGTTTTTT	CASSQNDRGNTGELFF
TRBD2	TRBV9	once	TRBJ2-2	TGTGCCAGCAGCGCTAGGGGTCAGCGGGGGAACACCGGGGAGCTGTTTTTT	CASSARGQRGNTGELFF
TRBD2	TRBV2	once	TRBJ2-1	TGTGCCAGCAGTGAGCAAGCGGGGACCTACAATGAGCAGTTCTTC	CASSEQAGTYNEQFF
-	TRBV28	-	TRBJ2-5	TGTGCCAGCAGTAGAGATTACGGAGGGCTCCAAGAGACCCAGTACTTC	CASSRDYGGLQETQYF
-	TRBV4-3	-	TRBJ2-7	TGCGCCAGCAGCCAAGATTCCCAGGGGAGCGAGCAGTACTTC	CASSQDSQGSEQYF
TRBD1	TRBV29-1	-	TRBJ2-3	TGCAGCGCGACAGGGGCCCCAGTTGGAGATACGCAGTATTTT	CSATGAPVGDTQYF
-	TRBV4-2	-	TRBJ1-5	TGTGCCAGCAGCCAAGGGCAGGGTCTTAGCAATCAGCCCCAGCATTTT	CASSQGQGLSNQPQHF
-	TRBV28	once	TRBJ1-4	TGTGCCAGCAGCCCCGGATCTTCAGGGGATGAAAAACTGTTTTTT	CASSPGSSGDEKLFF
-	TRBV10-3	many	TRBJ2-3	TGTGCCATCAGTGATTGGGCAGGGACTACAGATACGCAGTATTTT	CAISDWAGTTDTQYF
-	TRBV19	medium-sized	TRBJ1-5	TGTGCCAGTAGTATAGATTGGGGGGGTGTGGGGCAGCCCCAGCATTTT	CASSIDWGGVGQPQHF
-	TRBV6-5	-	TRBJ1-1	TGTGCCAGCAGTTACTCAGAGACTTACAGGAAGGCTTTCTTT	CASSYSETYRKAFF
-	TRBV6-5	-	TRBJ2-2	TGTGCCAGCAGCTTAGAAAACACCGGGGAGCTGTTTTTT	CASSLENTGELFF
TRBD1	TRBV10-3	-	TRBJ2-5	TGTGCCATCAGTGTTACAGGGGGCCTTGAGACCCAGTACTTC	CAISVTGGLETQYF
TRBD1	TRBV7-6	-	TRBJ2-7	TGTGCCAGCAGCCTCGGGACAGCCGAGCAGTACTTC	CASSLGTAEQYF
-	TRBV7-6	few	TRBJ2-3	TGTGCCAGCAGCTTTCAACAGGGCGATACGCAGTATTTT	CASSFQQGDTQYF
TRBD2	TRBV2	-	TRBJ2-1	TGTGCCAGCAGCCTAGCGGGGGGAGGGTACAATGAGCAGTTCTTC	CASSLAGGGYNEQFF
TRBD2	TRBV30	-	TRBJ2-3	TGTGCCTGGAGTGTTCCTATTGGACTAGCGGGGGGTACGGGGCGGGGAGATACGCAGTATTTT	CAWSVPIGLAGGTGRGDTQYF